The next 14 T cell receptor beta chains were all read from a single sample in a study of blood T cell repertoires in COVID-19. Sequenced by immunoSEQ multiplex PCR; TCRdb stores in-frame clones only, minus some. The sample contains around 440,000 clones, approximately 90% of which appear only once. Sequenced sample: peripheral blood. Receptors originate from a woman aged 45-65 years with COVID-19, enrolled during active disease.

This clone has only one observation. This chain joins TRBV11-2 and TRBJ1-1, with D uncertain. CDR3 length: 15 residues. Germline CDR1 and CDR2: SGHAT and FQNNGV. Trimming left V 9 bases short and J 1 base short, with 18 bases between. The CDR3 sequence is CASLGGRLGNTEAFF. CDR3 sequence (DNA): TGTGCCAGTCTGGGAGGAAGACTGGGGAACACTGAAGCTTTCTTT. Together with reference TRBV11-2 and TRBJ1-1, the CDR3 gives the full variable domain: EAGVAQSPRYKIIEKRQSVAFWCNPISGHATLYWYQQILGQGPKLLIQFQNNGVVDDSQLPKDRFSAERLKGVDSTLKIQPAKLEDSAVYLCASLGGRLGNTEAFFGQGTRLTVV.

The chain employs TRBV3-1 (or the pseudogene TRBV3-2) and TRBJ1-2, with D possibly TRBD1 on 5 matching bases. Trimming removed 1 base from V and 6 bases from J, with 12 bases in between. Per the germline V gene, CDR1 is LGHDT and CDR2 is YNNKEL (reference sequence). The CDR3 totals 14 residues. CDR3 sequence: CASSQGGGAHGYTF. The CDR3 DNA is TGTGCCAGCAGCCAAGGCGGAGGGGCCCATGGCTACACCTTC.

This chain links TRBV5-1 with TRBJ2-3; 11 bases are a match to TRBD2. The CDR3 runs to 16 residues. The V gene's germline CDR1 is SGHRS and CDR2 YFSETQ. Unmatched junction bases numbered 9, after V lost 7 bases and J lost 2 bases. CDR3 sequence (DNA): TGCGCCAGCTTCATGACTAGCGGGGCCACCACAGATACGCAGTATTTT. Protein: CASFMTSGATTDTQYF.

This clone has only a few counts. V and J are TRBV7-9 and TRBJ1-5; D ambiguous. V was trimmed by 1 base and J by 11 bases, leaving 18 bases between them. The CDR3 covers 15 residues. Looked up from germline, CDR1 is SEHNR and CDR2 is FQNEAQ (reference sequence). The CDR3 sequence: CASSLENLLQRAQHF. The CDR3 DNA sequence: TGTGCCAGCAGCTTAGAGAACCTACTCCAGCGGGCCCAGCATTTT.

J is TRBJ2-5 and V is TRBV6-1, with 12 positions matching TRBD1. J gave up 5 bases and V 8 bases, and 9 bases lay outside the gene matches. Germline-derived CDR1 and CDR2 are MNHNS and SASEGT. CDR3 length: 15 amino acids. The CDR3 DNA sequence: TGTGCCAGCGCCCCAAGGGACAGGGGGCAGGAGACCCAGTACTTC. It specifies CASAPRDRGQETQYF.

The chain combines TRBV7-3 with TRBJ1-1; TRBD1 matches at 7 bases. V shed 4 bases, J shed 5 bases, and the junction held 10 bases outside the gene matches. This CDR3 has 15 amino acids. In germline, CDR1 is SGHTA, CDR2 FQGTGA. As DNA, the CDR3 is TGTGCCAGCAGCTACGAAGGGGGCTCGGGGACTGAAGCTTTCTTT. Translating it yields CASSYEGGSGTEAFF.

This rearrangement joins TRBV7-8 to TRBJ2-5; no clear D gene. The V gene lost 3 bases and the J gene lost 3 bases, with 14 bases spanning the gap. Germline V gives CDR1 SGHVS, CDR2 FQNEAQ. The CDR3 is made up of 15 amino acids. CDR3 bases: TGTGCCAGCAGCTTGCTGGGCAACCCCGAAGAGACCCAGTACTTC. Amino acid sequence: CASSLLGNPEETQYF.

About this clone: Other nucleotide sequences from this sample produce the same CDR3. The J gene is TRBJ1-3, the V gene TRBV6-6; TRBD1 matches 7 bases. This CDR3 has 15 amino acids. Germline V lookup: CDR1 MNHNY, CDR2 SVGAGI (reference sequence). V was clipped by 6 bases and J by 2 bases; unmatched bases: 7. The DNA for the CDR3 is TGTGCCAGCAGGGCGACAGGGAGTGCTGGAAACACCATATATTTT. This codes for CASRATGSAGNTIYF.

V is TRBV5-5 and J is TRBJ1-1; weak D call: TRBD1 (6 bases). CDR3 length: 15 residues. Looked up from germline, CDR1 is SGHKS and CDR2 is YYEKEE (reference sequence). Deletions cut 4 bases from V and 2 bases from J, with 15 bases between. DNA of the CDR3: TGTGCCAGCAGCGTGAAATGGGGGGGCAACACTGAAGCTTTCTTT. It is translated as CASSVKWGGNTEAFF.

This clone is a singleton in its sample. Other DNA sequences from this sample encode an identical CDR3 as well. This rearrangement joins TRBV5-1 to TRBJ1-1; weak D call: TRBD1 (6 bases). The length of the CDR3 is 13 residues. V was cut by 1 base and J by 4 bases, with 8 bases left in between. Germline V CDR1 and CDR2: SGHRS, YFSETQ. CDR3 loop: CASSLRGGTEAFF. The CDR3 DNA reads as TGCGCCAGCAGCTTGAGAGGGGGCACTGAAGCTTTCTTT.

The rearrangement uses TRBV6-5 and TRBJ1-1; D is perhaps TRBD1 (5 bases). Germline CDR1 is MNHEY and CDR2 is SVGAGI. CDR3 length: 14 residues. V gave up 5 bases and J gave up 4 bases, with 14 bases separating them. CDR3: CASSHGGGATEAFF. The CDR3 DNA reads TGTGCCAGCAGTCATGGAGGAGGGGCCACTGAAGCTTTCTTT.

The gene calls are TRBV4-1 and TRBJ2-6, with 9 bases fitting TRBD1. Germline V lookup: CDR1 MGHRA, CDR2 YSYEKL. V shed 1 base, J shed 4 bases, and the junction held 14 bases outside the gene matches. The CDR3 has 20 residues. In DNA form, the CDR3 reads TGCGCCAGCAGCCAAGGGGTTTTTGGGACAGGGAAAGGAGGGGCCAACGTCCTGACTTTC. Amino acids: CASSQGVFGTGKGGANVLTF.

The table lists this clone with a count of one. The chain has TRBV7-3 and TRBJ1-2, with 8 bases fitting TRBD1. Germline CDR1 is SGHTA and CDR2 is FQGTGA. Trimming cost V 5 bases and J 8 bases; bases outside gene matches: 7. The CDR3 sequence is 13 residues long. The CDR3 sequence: CASSLAGGQGYTF. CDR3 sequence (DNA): TGTGCCAGCAGCCTAGCAGGGGGCCAAGGCTACACCTTC. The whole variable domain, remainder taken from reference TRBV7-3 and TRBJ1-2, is GAGVSQTPSNKVTEKGKYVELRCDPISGHTALYWYRQSLGQGPEFLIYFQGTGAADDSGLPNDRFFAVRPEGSVSTLKIQRTERGDSAVYLCASSLAGGQGYTFGSGTRLTVV.

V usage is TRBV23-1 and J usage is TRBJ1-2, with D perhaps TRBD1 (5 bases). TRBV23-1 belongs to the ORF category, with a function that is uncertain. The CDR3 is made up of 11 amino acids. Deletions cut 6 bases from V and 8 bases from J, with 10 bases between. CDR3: CASSRGKGYTF. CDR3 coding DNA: TGCGCCAGCAGCCGGGGGAAGGGCTACACCTTC.